This T cell receptor beta chain was documented in a study of T-cell reconstitution after alpha-beta-depleted transplantation in children. Regarding the study as a whole: Two months or so post-transplant, alpha-beta T cells reportedly derived from several hundred expanded graft clones.

Unique molecular identifiers featured in how the TCRbeta library was prepared. One entry per CDR3 protein, called by TCRdb with MiXCR from the PCR reads. The table shows about 160,000 distinct CDR3 sequences, with around 10% occurring only once. The V gene's germline CDR1 is LNHDA and CDR2 SQIVND (reference sequence). CDR3 length equals 14 residues. V dropped 10 bases and J dropped 0 bases, with 13 bases sitting between them. A note on this clonotype: Its matching antigen is unknown.

This clonotype was sampled from a boy between 2 and 10 years old with acute myeloid leukemia, due to receive a stem cell transplant. The J gene is TRBJ2-1, the V gene TRBV19; maybe TRBD1 (6 bases). The sequences come from PBMCs, collected before TCRalphabeta/CD19-depleted stem cell transplant. In DNA, the CDR3 is TGTGCCACCCAGGGGCTGAACTCCTACAATGAGCAGTTCTTC. As protein: CATQGLNSYNEQFF.